Below are 17 T cell receptor beta chains sequenced from a single sample in a study of response to subunit inactivated influenza vaccine. TCRdb passed the RT-PCR reads through MiXCR, listing each CDR3 protein once. The sample includes roughly 500,000 distinct CDR3 sequences, about 25% of them seen just once. Source: CD4+ T cells sorted from PBMCs, taken around 5 days after vaccination. All receptors derive from a man aged 50-59 years who received an inactivated influenza vaccine.

This clonotype occurred a few times. The J gene is TRBJ2-5, the V gene TRBV29-1; D remains ambiguous. The CDR3 runs 12 residues. Trimming removed 2 bases from V and 3 bases from J, with 7 bases in between. The germline CDR1 and CDR2 sequences are SQVTM and ANQGSEA. CDR3: CSVESQKETQYF. The CDR3 DNA follows: TGCAGCGTTGAAAGTCAGAAAGAGACCCAGTACTTC.

There are a few counts of this clonotype. The V gene is TRBV19, the J gene TRBJ2-2, with D possibly TRBD1 on 6 matching bases. The CDR3 runs to 17 residues. The germline gives CDR1 LNHDA, CDR2 SQIVND (reference sequence). The V end lost 3 bases, the J end lost 0 bases, and 14 bases lay between the germline ends. In DNA form, the CDR3 reads TGTGCCAGTAGTATTTCAGGGGTCATGGCGAACACCGGGGAGCTGTTTTTT. It yields the protein CASSISGVMANTGELFF.

The chain carries TRBV20-1 and TRBJ2-5; no clear D. The V and J ends lost 3 bases and 3 bases respectively, with 8 bases between them. The CDR3 totals 12 residues. Germline V CDR1 and CDR2: DFQATT, SNEGSKA (reference sequence). The CDR3 protein is CSARAGEETQYF. CDR3 coding DNA: TGCAGTGCTAGGGCCGGCGAAGAGACCCAGTACTTC.

This clonotype was detected a few times. The chain employs TRBV10-3 and TRBJ1-1, with D uncertain. Trimming pared 2 bases from V and 4 bases from J, leaving 8 bases between. This CDR3 has 13 residues. The germline gives CDR1 ENHRY, CDR2 SYGVKD. In DNA form, the CDR3 reads TGTGCCATCAGTGAGCGTGTGGTCACTGAAGCTTTCTTT. As protein: CAISERVVTEAFF.

A few counts support this clonotype. The chain uses TRBV7-2 and TRBJ1-5, with D perhaps matching TRBD1 (5 bases). V lost 5 bases to trimming and J lost 5 bases, with 16 bases between them. CDR1 SGHTA and CDR2 FQGNSA come from the germline V gene. This CDR3 has 15 amino acids. The CDR3 sequence: CASSPSVGDYQPQHF. The CDR3 DNA is TGTGCCAGCAGCCCCAGCGTAGGGGATTATCAGCCCCAGCATTTT.

Here the CDR3 DNA reads TGTGCCAGCAAGGCGGAAACCTACAATGAGCAGTTCTTC. Amino acid sequence: CASKAETYNEQFF. The chain is built from TRBV6-6 and TRBJ2-1; D remains ambiguous. CDR1 MNHNY and CDR2 SVGAGI come from the germline V gene (reference sequence). V dropped 7 bases and J dropped 2 bases, with 9 bases sitting between them. The CDR3 sequence is 13 residues long.

This clonotype was picked up a small number of times. The CDR3: CASSTRGRGEKLFF. The DNA for the CDR3 is TGTGCCAGCAGTACTAGGGGGCGCGGAGAAAAACTGTTTTTT. This chain links TRBV2 with TRBJ1-4; 7 bases are a match to TRBD1. Germline assignment: CDR1 SNHLY and CDR2 FYNNEI. The CDR3 runs to 14 residues. V shed 5 bases and J 8 bases; nucleotides not matched to a gene: 8.

The chain has TRBV7-2 and TRBJ1-3, with a weak D call TRBD1 (5 bases). From germline, CDR1 is SGHTA and CDR2 FQGNSA. The CDR3 covers 16 residues. V lost 3 bases, J lost 3 bases, and 15 bases lay in between. The CDR3 sequence: CASSFSQGSNGNTIYF. The CDR3, as DNA: TGTGCCAGCAGCTTTTCGCAGGGATCAAATGGAAACACCATATATTTT.

The gene calls are TRBV15 and TRBJ2-5, with 9 nucleotides matching TRBD1. Germline CDR1 is LNHNV and CDR2 is YYDKDF (reference sequence). This CDR3 spans 16 amino acids. The ends lost 1 base at V and 7 bases at J; junction bases unmatched: 10. The CDR3 sequence is CATSRVGTGSTPTQYF. In DNA form, the CDR3 reads TGTGCCACCAGCAGAGTCGGGACAGGGTCTACACCGACCCAGTACTTC.

The chain couples TRBV20-1 to TRBJ2-4, with 14 nucleotides matching TRBD2. The CDR3 is 14 residues long. Germline V CDR1 and CDR2: DFQATT, SNEGSKA (reference sequence). Losses at the gene ends were 6 bases for V and 8 bases for J; bases not matched to a gene: 6. CDR3 residues: CSARLAGGWDIQYF. CDR3 sequence (DNA): TGCAGTGCGAGACTAGCGGGAGGGTGGGACATTCAGTACTTC.

V gene TRBV9 combines with J gene TRBJ1-1; no clear D gene. In germline, CDR1 is SGDLS, CDR2 YYNGEE. Trimming removed 0 bases at V and 8 bases at J, with 17 bases between. There are 15 residues in the CDR3. The CDR3, as DNA: TGTGCCAGCAGCGTAGCTCTAAAGGCAGGTGACGAAGCTTTCTTT. Its protein product is CASSVALKAGDEAFF.

The chain carries TRBV12-3 or TRBV12-4 and TRBJ2-5; D may be TRBD2 (6 bases). Trimming took 3 bases from V and 5 from J, leaving 13 bases between them. This CDR3 is built from 14 residues. The DNA for the CDR3 is TGTGCCAGCAGTTTGGAGGGCGGTGCGGAGACCCAGTACTTC. It translates to CASSLEGGAETQYF.

This chain connects TRBV10-2 to TRBJ1-2, with a possible D match to TRBD1 (5 bases). This CDR3 comprises 12 residues. CDR1 is WSHSY and CDR2 is SAAADI in the germline V gene. Deletions cut 4 bases from V and 6 bases from J, with 9 bases between. The CDR3 region is CASSVATDGYTF. CDR3 nucleotides: TGCGCCAGCAGTGTAGCGACAGATGGCTACACCTTC.

This clonotype was found a few times. The chain combines TRBV5-1 with TRBJ1-5; 9 bases are a match to TRBD1. Per the germline V gene, CDR1 is SGHRS and CDR2 is YFSETQ. CDR3 length: 14 amino acids. The V and J ends lost 3 bases and 4 bases, in that order; junction bases with no gene match: 2. The CDR3 sequence: CASSWGTGNQPQHF. The CDR3 bases are TGCGCCAGCAGCTGGGGGACAGGGAATCAGCCCCAGCATTTT.

The rearrangement uses TRBV4-2 and TRBJ2-5; possible D gene TRBD1, 6 bases. The CDR3 covers 15 residues. The germline CDR1 and CDR2 sequences are LGHNA and YNFKEQ. Trimming shortened V by 0 bases and J by 4 bases, and 12 bases separated the two germline ends. CDR3 residues: CASSQEGSRGETQYF. CDR3 DNA: TGTGCCAGCAGCCAAGAGGGCAGCAGGGGAGAGACCCAGTACTTC.

V gene TRBV12-3 or TRBV12-4 combines with J gene TRBJ1-1; D may be TRBD1 (5 bases). The CDR3 consists of 13 residues. The V end was cut by 7 bases, the J end by 4 bases, with 13 bases between. CDR3: CASTITGATEAFF. CDR3 DNA: TGTGCCAGCACCATTACAGGAGCCACTGAAGCTTTCTTT.

V gene TRBV2 combines with J gene TRBJ2-6; D is possibly TRBD1 (5 bases). V was trimmed by 6 bases and J by 5 bases, leaving 17 bases between them. Germline V gene data show CDR1 as SNHLY and CDR2 as FYNNEI. CDR3 size: 16 residues. CDR3 bases: TGTGCCAGCAGGGACAAGACACCTGGAAGGGCCAACGTCCTGACTTTC. Amino acids: CASRDKTPGRANVLTF.